These 9 T cell receptor beta chains came from one sample sequenced in a study of shared clonotypes between healthy human individuals. Profiled with immunoSEQ multiplex PCR; TCRdb holds only in-frame clones, not every one. The data hold about 600,000 clones, with 95% to 98% observed a single time. The sequenced sample consisted of naive CD4+ T cells sorted from blood. Sample subset: CD45RA+ positively selected. Receptor source: a woman between 25 and 40 years old in good health.

The genes are TRBV6-1 and TRBJ2-1, with D perhaps matching TRBD2 (5 bases). Germline V gene data show CDR1 as MNHNS and CDR2 as SASEGT. This CDR3 is 17 amino acids long. V was pared by 1 base and J by 6 bases, with 19 bases between. CDR3 residues: CASSEDPLAGVVNEQFF. For the CDR3, the DNA is TGTGCCAGCAGTGAAGACCCCCTAGCCGGAGTGGTCAATGAGCAGTTCTTC.

This clone was counted a single time. The rearrangement joins TRBV28 to TRBJ2-2; no clear D. CDR1 is MDHEN, CDR2 SYDVKM, per germline. V dropped 3 bases and J dropped 6 bases, with 11 bases sitting between them. This CDR3 spans 14 amino acids. The CDR3 loop reads CASSFSTRPGELFF. Here the CDR3 DNA reads TGTGCCAGCAGTTTTAGTACGAGGCCCGGGGAGCTGTTTTTT.

The genes are TRBV5-1 and TRBJ2-2; D is ambiguous. CDR3 length equals 12 residues. Germline V gene sequence: CDR1 SGHRS, CDR2 YFSETQ. The ends were cut back, 5 bases at V and 3 bases at J, with 5 bases in the middle. DNA for the CDR3: TGCGCCAGCAGAGGTTACACCGGGGAGCTGTTTTTT. Its protein product is CASRGYTGELFF.

CDR3 sequence: CASSQARLAAEQYF. The CDR3 region has the DNA TGTGCCAGCAGCCAAGCAAGACTAGCTGCTGAGCAGTACTTC. The chain recombines TRBV4-2 with TRBJ2-7, with 7 positions matching TRBD2. CDR1 LGHNA and CDR2 YNFKEQ come from the germline V gene. There are 14 residues in the CDR3. J was trimmed by 7 bases and V by 1 base; bases with no gene match: 7.

CDR3: CASSVGGQGAWEQYF. The CDR3 nucleotides are TGTGCCAGCAGCGTCGGGGGACAGGGGGCATGGGAGCAGTACTTC. V is TRBV7-9 and J is TRBJ2-7; 12 bases fit TRBD1. Germline V CDR1 and CDR2: SEHNR, FQNEAQ (reference sequence). The ends lost 5 bases at V and 7 bases at J; junction bases unmatched: 9. CDR3 length: 15 residues.

CDR3 region: CATSTGTGNEQFF. The CDR3 nucleotides read TGTGCCACCAGCACCGGGACAGGGAATGAGCAGTTCTTC. The chain is built from TRBV15 and TRBJ2-1; 9 bases map to TRBD1. The CDR3 consists of 13 residues. V shed 4 bases, J shed 7 bases, and the junction held 2 bases outside the gene matches. The germline V gene has CDR1 LNHNV and CDR2 YYDKDF (reference sequence).

The chain couples TRBV7-9 to TRBJ1-5; no definite D call. CDR3 length equals 13 residues. Germline V gene data show CDR1 as SEHNR and CDR2 as FQNEAQ (reference sequence). Trimming cost V 5 bases and J 6 bases, with 11 bases left between them. CDR3 nucleotides: TGTGCCAGCAGCCCAAGTGGGTTTCAGCCCCAGCATTTT. This sequence encodes CASSPSGFQPQHF.

The chain links TRBV5-8 to TRBJ2-5; 7 bases are shared with TRBD1. Germline loops: CDR1 SGHTS, CDR2 YDEGEE. V was pared by 0 bases and J by 5 bases, with 13 bases of the junction left unmatched. The CDR3 is made up of 17 amino acids. The DNA for the CDR3 is TGTGCCAGCAGCTTGGAGAAGACACAGGGGCGGCTCGAGACCCAGTACTTC. Its protein product is CASSLEKTQGRLETQYF.

The chain couples TRBV28 to TRBJ1-4; no clear D gene. Trimming removed 8 bases from V and 0 bases from J, with 13 bases in between. The CDR3 runs to 15 residues. Germline V gene sequence: CDR1 MDHEN, CDR2 SYDVKM. The CDR3 DNA reads TGTGCCAGCGGGGTCCCCATTCCAACTAATGAAAAACTGTTTTTT. Amino acid sequence: CASGVPIPTNEKLFF.